One TCR beta chain is described in this entry. The method was immunoSEQ multiplex PCR; TCRdb's version includes in-frame clones alone and lacks a portion of them. Here the sample spans 45,000 to 60,000 clones, roughly 80% being singletons. The record originates from a study of T cell responses to AZD1222 COVID-19 vaccine. The CDR3 spans 16 residues. Trimming cost V 3 bases and J 4 bases; bases outside gene matches: 8. CDR1 is SGHTA, CDR2 FQGTGA, per germline. The rearrangement links TRBV7-3 to TRBJ2-1, with TRBD2 matching 8 bases. The sequencing here drew on peripheral blood, taken on day 0 of AZD1222 vaccination. This receptor was taken from an adult in good health. CDR3 DNA sequence: TGTGCCAGCAGCTTCTCGGGCCAGCGGGGGTACAATGAGCAGTTCTTC. Its protein is CASSFSGQRGYNEQFF.